Listed below are T cell receptor beta chains from one sample, sequenced in a study of CD8+CD57+ T cells in acquired aplastic anemia. MiXCR, run by TCRdb on the reads, gives a single entry per CDR3 protein. The sample lists about 160,000 distinct CDR3 sequences; less than 60% were seen once. The sequenced sample was sorted CD4+, CD8+, or CD8+CD57+ T cells (not recorded which) from PBMCs. The receptor set was obtained from a human donor with aplastic anemia. Both conserved end residues are part of each CDR3. A D gene is named only where the DNA matches it firmly. Clone size, where shown, is once, few, many, or a class for clones that have expanded.

clone size | J gene | D gene | CDR3 length | V gene | CDR3 protein | CDR3 DNA
few | TRBJ1-5 | . | 16 | TRBV3-1 | CASSQSGGVGNQPQHF | TGTGCCAGCAGCCAATCCGGGGGAGTTGGCAATCAGCCCCAGCATTTT
. | TRBJ1-1 | . | 13 | TRBV2 | CASSPNEGPEAFF | TGTGCCAGCAGCCCCAACGAAGGGCCTGAAGCTTTCTTT
few | TRBJ1-6 | TRBD1 | 14 | TRBV7-6 | CASSIGTALSPLHF | TGTGCCAGCAGTATCGGGACAGCACTATCACCCCTCCACTTT
many | TRBJ1-2 | TRBD1 | 15 | TRBV20-1 | CSARVGGQGLKGYTF | TGCAGTGCTAGAGTGGGGGGACAGGGCCTAAAGGGCTACACCTTC
many | TRBJ2-3 | . | 16 | TRBV5-1 | CASSSDGGLSTDTQYF | TGCGCCAGCAGCTCGGACGGTGGGCTTAGCACAGATACGCAGTATTTT
. | TRBJ2-3 | TRBD1 | 11 | TRBV10-3 | CAISGQGAQYF | TGTGCCATCAGTGGGCAGGGGGCGCAGTATTTT
many | TRBJ2-1 | TRBD2 | 16 | TRBV2 | CASSEGAAGGLYEQFF | TGTGCCAGCAGTGAAGGGGCTGCGGGGGGGCTCTATGAGCAGTTCTTC
many | TRBJ2-3 | TRBD2 | 17 | TRBV19 | CASSVRPSGGSTDTQYF | TGTGCCAGTAGTGTCCGACCTAGCGGGGGTAGCACAGATACGCAGTATTTT
many | TRBJ2-1 | . | 14 | TRBV7-7 | CASSLVPGHNEQFF | TGTGCTAGCAGCTTAGTCCCCGGGCACAATGAGCAGTTCTTC
. | TRBJ1-6 | . | 12 | TRBV6-1 | CASWGAGSPLHF | TGTGCCAGCTGGGGAGCGGGGTCACCCCTCCACTTT
many | TRBJ1-2 | . | 12 | TRBV3-1 | CASSQRVYGYTF | TGTGCCAGCAGCCAAAGAGTCTATGGCTACACCTTC
. | TRBJ1-3 | . | 13 | TRBV19 | CASSMRVRNTIYF | TGTGCCAGTAGTATGAGGGTGCGAAACACCATATATTTT
. | TRBJ2-3 | TRBD1 | 15 | TRBV7-8 | CASSSEGAHTDTQYF | TGTGCCAGCAGCTCCGAGGGGGCCCACACAGATACGCAGTATTTT
many | TRBJ2-2 | TRBD1 | 14 | TRBV10-3 | CASGQAANTGELFF | TGTGCCTCAGGACAGGCCGCGAACACCGGGGAGCTGTTTTTT
. | TRBJ2-3 | . | 13 | TRBV25-1 | CASSEISADTQYF | TGTGCCAGCAGTGAAATCAGCGCAGATACGCAGTATTTT
few | TRBJ1-1 | . | 15 | TRBV12-3/TRBV12-4 | CASSFLTVEGTEAFF | TGTGCCAGCAGTTTTTTGACAGTCGAAGGAACTGAAGCTTTCTTT
many | TRBJ1-4 | . | 14 | TRBV12-3/TRBV12-4 | CASSWAGRDEKLFF | TGTGCCAGCAGTTGGGCAGGGAGGGATGAAAAACTGTTTTTT
. | TRBJ1-4 | . | 15 | TRBV2 | CASRTQTATNEKLFF | TGTGCCAGCAGGACACAGACCGCAACTAATGAAAAACTGTTTTTT
few | TRBJ1-2 | TRBD1 | 13 | TRBV12-3/TRBV12-4 | CASSPDRGPGYTF | TGTGCCAGCAGTCCGGACAGGGGGCCTGGCTACACCTTC
. | TRBJ1-3 | . | 15 | TRBV6-1 | CASVEVLRTGNTIYF | TGTGCCTCCGTCGAGGTTTTGAGAACTGGAAACACCATATATTTT
few | TRBJ1-1 | TRBD1 | 14 | TRBV4-2 | CASSRDRGPTEAFF | TGTGCCAGCAGCCGGGACAGGGGGCCCACTGAAGCTTTCTTT
many | TRBJ1-2 | . | 14 | TRBV4-1 | CASSQQRRSYGYTF | TGCGCCAGCAGCCAGCAACGGAGGAGTTATGGCTACACCTTC
few | TRBJ2-3 | . | 16 | TRBV27 | CASSLSGRPSTDTQYF | TGTGCCAGCAGTTTATCGGGGCGACCCAGCACAGATACGCAGTATTTT
many | TRBJ2-5 | TRBD2 | 15 | TRBV2 | CTSSETREGWETQYF | TGTACCAGCAGTGAAACGCGGGAGGGTTGGGAGACCCAGTACTTC
. | TRBJ1-2 | . | 13 | TRBV4-2 | CASNQDEVCGYTF | TGTGCCAGCAACCAAGATGAGGTCTGTGGCTACACCTTC
. | TRBJ2-5 | TRBD2 | 14 | TRBV25-1 | CASRGSGRGETQYF | TGTGCCAGCAGAGGGTCGGGACGGGGGGAAACCCAGTACTTC
. | TRBJ2-1 | . | 15 | TRBV25-1 | CASSVDRSGDNEQFF | TGTGCCAGCAGTGTAGACAGGTCTGGTGACAATGAGCAGTTCTTC
many | TRBJ1-3 | . | 18 | TRBV12-3/TRBV12-4 | CASRLISSRGGRGNTIYF | TGTGCCAGCAGATTAATATCGTCCCGTGGGGGTAGAGGAAACACCATATATTTT
many | TRBJ2-7 | . | 12 | TRBV3-1 | CASSLNSYEQYF | TGTGCCAGCAGCCTAAACAGCTACGAGCAGTACTTC
. | TRBJ2-2 | TRBD1 | 15 | TRBV2 | CASSSGTGDTGELFF | TGTGCCAGCAGTTCCGGGACAGGGGACACCGGGGAGCTGTTTTTT
many | TRBJ2-1 | TRBD1 | 14 | TRBV7-9 | CASSQGASYNEQFF | TGTGCCAGCAGCCAGGGGGCCAGCTACAATGAGCAGTTCTTC
. | TRBJ2-7 | TRBD1 | 16 | TRBV11-2 | CASSFRTGTSSYEQYF | TGTGCCAGCAGCTTTCGGACAGGGACCAGCTCCTACGAGCAGTACTTC
. | TRBJ1-5 | . | 14 | TRBV27 | CASGKTGETPPQHF | TGTGCCAGCGGAAAAACGGGGGAGACGCCGCCCCAGCATTTT